The 5 T cell receptor beta chains listed next were all sequenced from one sample in a study of blood T cell repertoires in COVID-19 (TCRdb year 2020). The library was produced with the immunoSEQ multiplex PCR assay. TCRdb took over this immuneACCESS table, retaining in-frame rearrangements with V and J assigned. Such tables are incomplete; in checked studies, under half of the missing clones stem from an unresolved V gene, and the remainder is unexplained. The sample contains tens of thousands of clones, around 83% of them found a single time. The ten largest clones take up roughly three fifths of the sample. Sequences were obtained from peripheral blood. The receptors were gathered from an older man with acute or convalescent COVID-19.

This clone was detected only once. V is TRBV7-2 and J is TRBJ2-1; 9 bases map to TRBD2. The CDR3 has 16 amino acids. Germline CDR1 SGHTA, CDR2 FQGNSA. V shed 2 bases, J shed 4 bases, and the junction held 6 bases outside the gene matches. CDR3 region: CASSLIAGDSYNEQFF. Here the CDR3 DNA reads TGTGCCAGCAGCTTAATAGCGGGAGACTCTTACAATGAGCAGTTCTTC.

The chain links TRBV5-1 to TRBJ1-4; 7 bases agree with TRBD1. Germline CDR1 SGHRS, CDR2 YFSETQ. V was pared by 4 bases and J by 7 bases, with 7 bases of the junction left unmatched. This CDR3 is built from 14 residues. Here the CDR3 reads CASSVGTEGEKLFF. CDR3 bases: TGCGCCAGCAGCGTGGGGACAGAGGGTGAAAAACTGTTTTTT.

The chain couples TRBV5-4 to TRBJ1-1; 7 bases are a match to TRBD1. The CDR3 runs 14 residues. The germline gives CDR1 SGHNT, CDR2 YYREEE (reference sequence). Trimming cost V 5 bases and J 6 bases; bases outside gene matches: 10. DNA of the CDR3: TGTGCCAGCAGAACCAGACAGGGCCGGTCTGAAGCTTTCTTT. Translation gives CASRTRQGRSEAFF.

The chain couples TRBV5-5 to TRBJ2-6, with TRBD2 as a possible D gene (7 bases). Germline V CDR1 and CDR2: SGHKS, YYEKEE (reference sequence). This CDR3 has 20 residues. V lost 2 bases and J lost 0, with 21 bases in between. CDR3 bases: TGTGCCAGCAGCTTAGGTTGGGTGGGGGGGCCCAACTCTGGGGCCAACGTCCTGACTTTC. Protein sequence: CASSLGWVGGPNSGANVLTF. The variable domain in full, completed from reference TRBV5-5 and TRBJ2-6, reads DAGVTQSPTHLIKTRGQQVTLRCSPISGHKSVSWYQQVLGQGPQFIFQYYEKEERGRGNFPDRFSARQFPNYSSELNVNALLLGDSALYLCASSLGWVGGPNSGANVLTFGAGSRLTVL.

The chain carries TRBV19 and TRBJ1-2; D is undetermined. The CDR3 is made up of 15 amino acids. Trimming shortened V by 7 bases and J by 6 bases, and 21 bases separated the two germline ends. In germline, CDR1 is LNHDA, CDR2 SQIVND (reference sequence). In DNA, the CDR3 is TGTGCCAGTACGCCCCGGCCCTACCCTGCGGATGGCTACACCTTC. It yields the protein CASTPRPYPADGYTF.